What follows are 18 T cell receptor beta chains derived from one specimen sequenced in a study of T cells after yellow fever vaccination. TCRdb analysed the 5' RACE reads with MiXCR anew, one entry per CDR3 protein. Found here are 150,000 or so distinct CDR3 sequences, roughly a tenth of them singletons; the top ten hold about a third. The source material was CD8+ T cells sorted from PBMCs, sampled 45 days after the yellow fever booster vaccination. These receptors all come from a man between 18 and 35 years old who received the YFV17D yellow fever vaccine.

This clonotype was seen many times. This chain uses TRBV5-1 with TRBJ2-1, with TRBD2 identical over 8 bases. V was pared by 3 bases and J by 5 bases, with 10 bases of the junction left unmatched. The CDR3 consists of 16 residues. Germline CDR1 SGHRS, CDR2 YFSETQ. CDR3 sequence reads: CASSSRRSGTDNEQFF. The CDR3 nucleotides read TGCGCCAGCAGCTCCCGCCGTAGCGGGACCGACAATGAGCAGTTCTTC.

The gene calls are TRBV19 and TRBJ2-1; D may be TRBD1 or TRBD2 (6 bases each). Germline V gene lookup returns CDR1 LNHDA and CDR2 SQIVND (reference sequence). The V end lost 3 bases, the J end lost 8 bases, and 8 bases lay between the germline ends. The CDR3 extends over 12 amino acids. The chain's CDR3 is CASSIGGHEQFF. The CDR3 nucleotides read TGTGCCAGTAGTATTGGGGGGCATGAGCAGTTCTTC. Filled out from reference TRBV19 and TRBJ2-1, the complete variable domain reads DGGITQSPKYLFRKEGQNVTLSCEQNLNHDAMYWYRQDPGQGLRLIYYSQIVNDFQKGDIAEGYSVSREKKESFPLTVTSAQKNPTAFYLCASSIGGHEQFFGPGTRLTVL.

V and J are TRBV7-8 and TRBJ2-7; 16 bases are a match to TRBD2. The germline gives CDR1 SGHVS, CDR2 FQNEAQ. The CDR3 sequence is 15 residues long. V lost 8 bases to trimming and J lost 4 bases; unmatched junction nucleotides: 5. The CDR3: CASSGTSGGEYEQYV. The DNA of the CDR3 is TGTGCCAGCTCAGGGACTAGCGGGGGGGAATACGAGCAGTACGTC.

This clonotype was seen a few times. The chain carries TRBV6-6 and TRBJ1-5; tentatively, D is TRBD1 (5 bases). V was pared by 5 bases and J by 2 bases, with 13 bases between. Germline V CDR1 and CDR2: MNHNY, SVGAGI (reference sequence). There are 15 residues in the CDR3. The CDR3 region is CASSPGSGGNQPQHF. CDR3 bases: TGTGCCAGCAGTCCAGGGAGTGGGGGCAATCAGCCCCAGCATTTT.

This clonotype was counted between two and nine times. The chain couples TRBV7-9 to TRBJ2-3; 15 bases fit TRBD2. The J segment lost 7 bases and the V segment lost 5 bases, leaving 4 bases of the junction unmatched. This CDR3 is built from 15 residues. The germline V gene has CDR1 SEHNR and CDR2 FQNEAQ (reference sequence). As DNA, the CDR3 is TGTGCCAGCAGCCCGGGACTAGCGGGGGGATATACGCAGTATTTT. Translating gives CASSPGLAGGYTQYF.

The chain employs TRBV12-3 or TRBV12-4 and TRBJ2-3; TRBD2 aligns across 9 bases. The V gene end was trimmed by 5 bases and the J gene end by 1 base; junction bases not matched to a gene: 13. This CDR3 contains 18 residues. The CDR3 protein is CASSGSGGTPFGTDTQYF. CDR3 coding DNA: TGTGCCAGCAGTGGAAGCGGGGGGACTCCTTTTGGCACAGATACGCAGTATTTT.

The table lists this clonotype with a few counts. The chain uses TRBV19 and TRBJ1-1; D unclear. CDR1 LNHDA and CDR2 SQIVND come from the germline V gene (reference sequence). V lost 5 bases and J lost 2, with 9 bases in between. The CDR3 consists of 13 residues. This CDR3 reads CASSRGYNTEAFF. The DNA for the CDR3 is TGTGCCAGTAGTCGTGGGTATAACACTGAAGCTTTCTTT.

On this clonotype: One end of the junction does not line up with germline, which may come from a read error. The chain combines TRBV7-9 with TRBJ1-1; D call uncertain. This CDR3 has 12 amino acids. CDR1 is SEHNR and CDR2 is FQNEAQ in the germline V gene (reference sequence). Here the CDR3 reads CASSRPNSEAFF. In DNA form, the CDR3 reads TGTGCCAGCAGCCGCCCGAACTCTGAAGCTTTCTTT.

This clonotype was counted only a few times. The chain recombines TRBV9 with TRBJ2-6; tentatively, D is TRBD1 (6 bases). CDR1 SGDLS and CDR2 YYNGEE come from the germline V gene. Trimming removed 3 bases from V and 2 bases from J, with 18 bases in between. The CDR3 has 18 amino acids. The CDR3 DNA sequence: TGTGCCAGCAGCGCCCCGGGACACCCTCTGACTGGGGCCAACGTCCTGACTTTC. As protein: CASSAPGHPLTGANVLTF.

V and J are TRBV27 and TRBJ2-2, with 9 nucleotides matching TRBD1. From germline, CDR1 is MNHEY and CDR2 SMNVEV (reference sequence). Trimming took 6 bases from V and 5 from J; bases not matched to a gene: 19. The length of the CDR3 is 19 residues. CDR3 sequence (DNA): TGTGCCAGCAGCGAACACCGCTTAAACAGGGGGCGGTATACCGGGGAGCTGTTTTTT. Translating gives CASSEHRLNRGRYTGELFF.

In this sample, this clonotype turned up many times. The chain links TRBV27 to TRBJ2-6; no firm D call. Trimming left V 5 bases short and J 0 bases short, with 5 bases between. Germline CDR1 is MNHEY and CDR2 is SMNVEV (reference sequence). The CDR3 has 14 residues. CDR3: CASSVYSGANVLTF. In nucleotides, the CDR3 is TGTGCCAGCAGTGTTTACTCTGGGGCCAACGTCCTGACTTTC.

This clonotype has only a few counts. The chain joins TRBV4-1 to TRBJ1-5; D is possibly TRBD1 (5 bases). The CDR3 totals 17 residues. The V and J ends lost 4 bases and 0 bases respectively, with 16 bases between them. The V gene's germline CDR1 is MGHRA and CDR2 YSYEKL. CDR3 nucleotides: TGCGCCAGCAGCCCCTGGGGGGTCCTTTATAGCAATCAGCCCCAGCATTTT. Amino acids: CASSPWGVLYSNQPQHF.

This clonotype was detected ten times or more. The rearrangement links TRBV6-2 or TRBV6-3 to TRBJ2-7; the D call may be TRBD1 or TRBD2 (5 bases each). Trimming shortened V by 6 bases and J by 3 bases, and 18 bases separated the two germline ends. The CDR3 covers 15 residues. CDR1 is MNHEY, CDR2 SVGEGT, per germline. CDR3 nucleotides: TGTGCCAGCAGACACCTAGGGGACCTTAACTACGAGCAGTACTTC. Its protein is CASRHLGDLNYEQYF.

This clonotype was counted only a few times. The rearrangement links TRBV27 to TRBJ2-1, with D perhaps being TRBD1 or TRBD2 (5 bases each). Germline-derived CDR1 and CDR2 are MNHEY and SMNVEV (reference sequence). The CDR3 is made up of 16 amino acids. Trimming took 1 base from V and 5 from J, leaving 15 bases between them. The CDR3 region has the DNA TGTGCCAGCAGTTTATTGGGGGTGGCTGGAGACAATGAGCAGTTCTTC. Its translation is CASSLLGVAGDNEQFF.

This clonotype was seen more than once but under ten times. The CDR3 DNA reads as TGTGCCAGCAGGGATCTAGTCCTTCTAGCGGGAGACAATGAGCAGTTCTTC. It is translated as CASRDLVLLAGDNEQFF. The V call is TRBV9, the J call TRBJ2-1; 10 bases are a match to TRBD2. This CDR3 has 17 residues. The ends lost 5 bases at V and 5 bases at J; junction bases unmatched: 13. Germline V gives CDR1 SGDLS, CDR2 YYNGEE.

Only a few counts were recorded for this clonotype. The chain joins TRBV21-1 to TRBJ2-7. TRBV21-1 represents a pseudogene. The CDR3 consists of 14 residues. The CDR3 nucleotides read TGTGCCAGCACCCCGACGACCTATACCTACGAGCAGTACGTC. Encoded protein: CASTPTTYTYEQYV.

This clonotype was seen only a few times. This chain links TRBV4-2 with TRBJ2-3; unclear D gene. Trimming stripped 1 base from V and 2 bases from J, with 13 bases between. CDR3 length: 16 residues. The germline V gene encodes CDR1 LGHNA and CDR2 YNFKEQ. CDR3 bases: TGTGCCAGCAGCCAAGGCTCGCGCGGAATCACAGATACGCAGTATTTT. Amino acids: CASSQGSRGITDTQYF.

Remarks on this clonotype: At one boundary the junction diverges from the germline segment, which might be a read error. The chain combines TRBV5-6 with TRBJ2-7; no firm D call. CDR3 length equals 11 residues. Germline lookup yields CDR1 SGHDT and CDR2 YYEEEE. CDR3 region: CASSLAEHKHF. DNA of the CDR3: TGTGCCAGCAGCCTCGCCGAACACAAACACTTC.